These 22 T cell receptor beta chains were sequenced from one sample in a study of cytomegalovirus exposure and HLA in healthy donors. PCR employed 60 Vbeta and 13 Jbeta primers. Assay: immunoSEQ multiplex PCR; the TCRdb copy retains only in-frame clones and omits some. The sample lists about 150,000 clones, approximately 81% occurring once. The sample consisted of PBMCs. The source is a young man in good health and CMV-seronegative.

This clone was observed a handful of times. The genes are TRBV4-1 and TRBJ2-2; 13 bases are shared with TRBD2. The V gene end was trimmed by 1 base and the J gene end by 0 bases; junction bases not matched to a gene: 2. The CDR3 is made up of 18 amino acids. The germline V gene has CDR1 MGHRA and CDR2 YSYEKL. The CDR3 here is CASSQVTSGGTNTGELFF. In nucleotides, the CDR3 is TGCGCCAGCAGCCAAGTGACTAGCGGGGGGACGAACACCGGGGAGCTGTTTTTT.

The chain couples TRBV12-5 to TRBJ2-7; 15 bases fit TRBD2. The CDR3 consists of 18 residues. Per germline, CDR1 LGHNT and CDR2 FRNRAP. Trimming cost V 6 bases and J 3 bases; bases outside gene matches: 12. The CDR3 bases are TGTGCTAGTGGACTCCGGACTAGCGGGGGGGCCTGGTACTACGAGCAGTACTTC. It specifies CASGLRTSGGAWYYEQYF.

The gene calls are TRBV9 and TRBJ2-1; D may be TRBD2 (6 bases). Trimming cost V 0 bases and J 10 bases, with 11 bases left between them. Germline CDR1 reads SGDLS; CDR2 reads YYNGEE. This CDR3 has 13 amino acids. CDR3 residues: CASSVGRVGEQFF. The CDR3 nucleotides read TGTGCCAGCAGCGTAGGGAGGGTCGGGGAGCAGTTCTTC.

V and J are TRBV6-5 and TRBJ2-5; 7 bases fit TRBD1. The tail of the sequence fits TRBJ2-7 better, so the J call may be wrong. Germline V CDR1 and CDR2: MNHEY, SVGAGI. The CDR3 consists of 14 residues. The CDR3 DNA sequence: TGTGCCAGCAGTCAATGGAAACAGGGGTACGAGCAGTACTTC. It is translated as CASSQWKQGYEQYF.

A few counts support this clone. This chain connects TRBV5-4 to TRBJ2-1, with TRBD2 matching 7 bases. This CDR3 has 15 residues. V lost 0 bases and J lost 9; bases outside the gene matches: 9. Germline lookup yields CDR1 SGHNT and CDR2 YYREEE (reference sequence). The CDR3 DNA follows: TGTGCCAGCAGCTTGGAGCCGCGGGAGCGAGGTGAGCAGTTCTTC. This encodes CASSLEPRERGEQFF.

The chain is built from TRBV27 and TRBJ2-5, with 7 bases fitting TRBD2. J gave up 5 bases and V 7 bases, and 7 bases lay outside the gene matches. From germline, CDR1 is MNHEY and CDR2 SMNVEV (reference sequence). The CDR3 spans 13 residues. CDR3 sequence reads: CASNYSGRETQYF. For the CDR3, the DNA is TGTGCCAGCAACTATAGCGGGCGGGAGACCCAGTACTTC.

The CDR3 sequence is CASSLGQGTEQYF. The CDR3 nucleotides are TGTGCCAGCAGCTTAGGTCAGGGGACCGAGCAGTACTTC. The chain is built from TRBV7-2 and TRBJ2-7; maybe TRBD1 (6 bases). V lost 1 base to trimming and J lost 6 bases, with 10 bases between them. This CDR3 region has 13 residues. Germline CDR1 SGHTA, CDR2 FQGNSA. The whole variable domain, filled in from reference TRBV7-2 and TRBJ2-7, reads GAGVSQSPSNKVTEKGKDVELRCDPISGHTALYWYRQSLGQGLEFLIYFQGNSAPDKSGLPSDRFSAERTGGSVSTLTIQRTQQEDSAVYLCASSLGQGTEQYFGPGTRLTVT.

The V gene is TRBV28, the J gene TRBJ2-7; 9 positions agree with TRBD1. V trimming: 3 bases; J trimming: 7 bases; junction bases outside the gene matches: 16. CDR1 and CDR2 (germline): MDHEN, SYDVKM. The CDR3 covers 17 residues. DNA of the CDR3: TGTGCCAGCAGTTTTACACCGAGGACAGGGGATTTCCGAGAGCAGTACTTC. This translates into CASSFTPRTGDFREQYF. Variable domain in full (rest from reference TRBV28 and TRBJ2-7): DVKVTQSSRYLVKRTGEKVFLECVQDMDHENMFWYRQDPGLGLRLIYFSYDVKMKEKGDIPEGYSVSREKKERFSLILESASTNQTSMYLCASSFTPRTGDFREQYFGPGTRLTVT.

This chain joins TRBV4-1 and TRBJ1-4; 7 bases agree with TRBD1. CDR3 length: 14 residues. The germline gives CDR1 MGHRA, CDR2 YSYEKL. The V segment lost 5 bases and the J segment 7 bases; nucleotides outside the gene matches: 7. This CDR3 reads CASSNRGFFEKLFF. The CDR3 bases are TGCGCCAGCAGCAACAGGGGCTTTTTTGAAAAACTGTTTTTT.

This clone has a handful of counts. The chain combines TRBV28 with TRBJ1-3; D is perhaps TRBD1 (5 bases). Germline lookup yields CDR1 MDHEN and CDR2 SYDVKM. V shed 10 bases and J shed 4 bases, with 17 bases lying between them. The CDR3 consists of 14 residues. The CDR3 spells CATRAGGAGNTIYF. The DNA of the CDR3 is TGTGCCACGCGAGCTGGAGGGGCGGGAAACACCATATATTTT.

This sequence joins TRBV5-1 and TRBJ2-2; D possibly corresponds to TRBD2 (5 bases). V shed 4 bases and J shed 4 bases, with 14 bases lying between them. Germline loops: CDR1 SGHRS, CDR2 YFSETQ. The CDR3 sequence is 15 residues long. The CDR3 loop is CASSDRTGSTGELFF. In DNA, the CDR3 is TGCGCCAGCAGCGACCGGACGGGGAGCACCGGGGAGCTGTTTTTT.

The chain uses TRBV27 and TRBJ1-6; D is undetermined. The CDR3 runs to 13 residues. Germline V gives CDR1 MNHEY, CDR2 SMNVEV (reference sequence). Trimming pared 4 bases from V and 11 bases from J, leaving 12 bases between. As DNA, the CDR3 is TGTGCCAGCAGTTATAACAGCGGTCCACCCCTCCACTTT. It yields the protein CASSYNSGPPLHF.

The chain links TRBV28 to TRBJ2-5; 7 nucleotides agree with TRBD1. Trimming at V came to 9 bases and at J to 3 bases, leaving 4 bases not matched to a gene. The CDR3 spans 12 residues. In germline, CDR1 is MDHEN, CDR2 SYDVKM. CDR3 region: CASQTGKETQYF. The CDR3 nucleotides are TGTGCCAGTCAGACAGGGAAAGAGACCCAGTACTTC.

The chain is built from TRBV7-9 and TRBJ2-5; D might be TRBD1 (6 bases). From germline, CDR1 is SEHNR and CDR2 FQNEAQ (reference sequence). V was shortened by 0 bases and J by 5 bases, with 16 bases between the two germline ends. The CDR3 extends over 16 amino acids. The CDR3 reads CASSLAPARGGETQYF. For the CDR3, the DNA is TGTGCCAGCAGCTTAGCGCCGGCCAGGGGTGGTGAGACCCAGTACTTC.

The chain links TRBV28 to TRBJ2-1; TRBD1 aligns across 9 bases. Germline CDR1 and CDR2: MDHEN and SYDVKM. With V trimmed by 6 bases and J by 2 bases, 2 bases remained unmatched. The CDR3 loop spans 14 amino acids. CDR3 DNA sequence: TGTGCCAGCAGAACAGGGGGCCCCTACAATGAGCAGTTCTTC. Protein product: CASRTGGPYNEQFF.

This clone was picked up a small number of times. The chain joins TRBV4-1 to TRBJ2-1, with D perhaps TRBD2 (5 bases). Germline-derived CDR1 and CDR2 are MGHRA and YSYEKL. This CDR3 region has 12 residues. Trimming left V 2 bases short and J 12 bases short, with 11 bases between. For the CDR3, the DNA is TGCGCCAGCAGCCAAAGCCGAGGGTCGCAGTTCTTC. Protein product: CASSQSRGSQFF.

This clone was observed once. The chain links TRBV7-9 to TRBJ1-2; D ambiguous. V was shortened by 4 bases and J by 8 bases, with 14 bases between the two germline ends. The CDR3 loop spans 13 amino acids. Germline CDR1 SEHNR, CDR2 FQNEAQ (reference sequence). The CDR3 DNA reads TGTGCCAGCAGCTCCAGTAATCAGATGGGCTACACCTTC. Translation: CASSSSNQMGYTF.

The CDR3 nucleotides are TGCAGCGTTGACCCGACAGATACTAACTATGGCTACACCTTC. Its protein is CSVDPTDTNYGYTF. This chain links TRBV29-1 with TRBJ1-2; possibly TRBD1 for D (5 bases). Germline CDR1 is SQVTM and CDR2 is ANQGSEA. The CDR3 runs 14 residues. The V and J ends lost 3 bases and 0 bases respectively, with 11 bases between them.

This sequence joins TRBV27 and TRBJ2-7; 7 bases map to TRBD1. There are 14 residues in the CDR3. V lost 8 bases, J lost 3 bases, and 10 bases stayed unmatched. CDR1 is MNHEY, CDR2 SMNVEV, per germline (reference sequence). CDR3 nucleotides: TGTGCCAGCGGACTGACAGGGACGAGCTACGAGCAGTACTTC. It encodes CASGLTGTSYEQYF.

This clone was seen a few times. The chain recombines TRBV5-5 with TRBJ2-3, with 9 bases matching TRBD1. V was pared by 1 base and J by 0 bases, with 0 bases of the junction left unmatched. The CDR3 runs to 15 residues. Germline V gene data show CDR1 as SGHKS and CDR2 as YYEKEE (reference sequence). This chain's CDR3 is CASSLTGGSTDTQYF. For the CDR3, the DNA is TGTGCCAGCAGCTTGACAGGGGGCAGCACAGATACGCAGTATTTT.

V usage is TRBV5-4 and J usage is TRBJ2-7; TRBD2 matches 8 bases. J gave up 0 bases and V 0 bases, and 5 bases lay outside the gene matches. CDR3 length: 16 amino acids. CDR1 SGHNT and CDR2 YYREEE come from the germline V gene (reference sequence). The CDR3 coding sequence is TGTGCCAGCAGCTTGGACGGGGGGGGGTACTCCTACGAGCAGTACTTC. Translated: CASSLDGGGYSYEQYF.

This rearrangement joins TRBV7-9 to TRBJ2-3, with 7 positions matching TRBD2. This CDR3 has 15 residues. The ends lost 1 base at V and 3 bases at J; junction bases unmatched: 4. The germline V gene has CDR1 SEHNR and CDR2 FQNEAQ (reference sequence). The CDR3 coding sequence is TGTGCCAGCAGCTTAGTAGTGGGAGGGACAGATACGCAGTATTTT. Its protein product is CASSLVVGGTDTQYF.